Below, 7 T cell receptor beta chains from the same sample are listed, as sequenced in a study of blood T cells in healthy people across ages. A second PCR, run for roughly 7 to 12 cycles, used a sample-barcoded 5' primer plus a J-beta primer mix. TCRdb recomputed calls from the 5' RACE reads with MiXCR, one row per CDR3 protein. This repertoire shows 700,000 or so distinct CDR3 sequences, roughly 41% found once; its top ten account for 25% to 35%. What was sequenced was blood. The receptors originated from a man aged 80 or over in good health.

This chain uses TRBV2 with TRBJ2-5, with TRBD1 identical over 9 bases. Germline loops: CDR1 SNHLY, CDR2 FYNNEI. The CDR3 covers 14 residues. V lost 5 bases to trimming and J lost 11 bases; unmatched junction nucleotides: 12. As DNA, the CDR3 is TGTGCCAGCAGTCGTCTACAGGGGGCAAGGGAGCAGTACTTC. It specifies CASSRLQGAREQYF.

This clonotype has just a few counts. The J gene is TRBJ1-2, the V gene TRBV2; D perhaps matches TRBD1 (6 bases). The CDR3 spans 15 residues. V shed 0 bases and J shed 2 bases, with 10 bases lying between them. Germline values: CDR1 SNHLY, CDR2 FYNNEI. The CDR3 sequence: CASSEAPQGNYGYTF. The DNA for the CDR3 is TGTGCCAGCAGTGAAGCGCCACAGGGAAACTATGGCTACACCTTC.

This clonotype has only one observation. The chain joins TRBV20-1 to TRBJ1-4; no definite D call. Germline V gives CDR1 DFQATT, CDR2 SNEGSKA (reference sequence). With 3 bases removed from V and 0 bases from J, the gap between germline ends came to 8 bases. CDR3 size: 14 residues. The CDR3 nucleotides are TGCAGTGCTAGGCGCGGGCCAACTAATGAAAAACTGTTTTTT. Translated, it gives CSARRGPTNEKLFF.

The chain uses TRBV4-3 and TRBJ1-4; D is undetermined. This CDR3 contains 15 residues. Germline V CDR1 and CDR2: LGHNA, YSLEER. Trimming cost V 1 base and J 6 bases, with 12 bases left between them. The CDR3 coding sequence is TGCGCCAGCAGCCAAGGAAGAGGGTGGGATGAAAAACTGTTTTTT. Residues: CASSQGRGWDEKLFF.

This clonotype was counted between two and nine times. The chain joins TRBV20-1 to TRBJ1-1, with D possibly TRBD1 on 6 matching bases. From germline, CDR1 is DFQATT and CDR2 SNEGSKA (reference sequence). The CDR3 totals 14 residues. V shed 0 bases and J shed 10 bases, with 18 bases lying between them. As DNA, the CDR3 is TGCAGTGCTAGAGATCGAGGCAGGGGATTTGCAGCTTTCTTT. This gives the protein CSARDRGRGFAAFF.

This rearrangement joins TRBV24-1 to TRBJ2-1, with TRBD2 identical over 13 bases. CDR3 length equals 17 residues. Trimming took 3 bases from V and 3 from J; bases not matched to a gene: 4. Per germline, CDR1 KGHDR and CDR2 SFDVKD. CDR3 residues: CATSDTSGRAIYNEQFF. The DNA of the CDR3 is TGTGCCACCAGTGATACTAGCGGGAGGGCCATCTACAATGAGCAGTTCTTC.

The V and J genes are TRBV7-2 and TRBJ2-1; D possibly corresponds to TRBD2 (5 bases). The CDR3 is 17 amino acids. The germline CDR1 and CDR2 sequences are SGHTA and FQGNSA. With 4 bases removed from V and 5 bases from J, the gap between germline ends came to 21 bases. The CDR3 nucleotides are TGTGCCAGCAGCTCCCGGCCGGGAATGGCGACACACAATGAGCAGTTCTTC. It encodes CASSSRPGMATHNEQFF.